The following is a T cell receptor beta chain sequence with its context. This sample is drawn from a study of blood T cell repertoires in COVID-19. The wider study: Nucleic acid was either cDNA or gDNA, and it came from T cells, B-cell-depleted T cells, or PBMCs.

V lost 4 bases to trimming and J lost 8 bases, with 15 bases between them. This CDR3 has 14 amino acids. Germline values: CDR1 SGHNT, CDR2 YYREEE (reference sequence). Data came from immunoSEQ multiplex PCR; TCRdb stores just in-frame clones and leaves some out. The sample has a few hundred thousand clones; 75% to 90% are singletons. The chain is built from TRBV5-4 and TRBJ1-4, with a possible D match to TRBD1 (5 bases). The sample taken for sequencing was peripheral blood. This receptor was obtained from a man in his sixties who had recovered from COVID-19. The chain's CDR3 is CASSEHSGAEKLFF. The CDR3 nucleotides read TGTGCCAGCAGCGAACACTCTGGGGCGGAAAAACTGTTTTTT.